Listed below are T cell receptor beta chains from one sample, sequenced in a study of T cells after somatic rescue of genetic block. Only in-frame clones appear in the TCRdb table, and some are missing; sequencing was by immunoSEQ multiplex PCR. The sample carries more than 9,500 clones, 78% recorded once. Sequencing used peripheral blood mononuclear cells (PBMCs). These receptors all come from a boy aged 5 to 17. CDR3s include the opening cysteine and the closing phenylalanine or tryptophan. The D gene is left open where the match is weak. Size tells how often a clone was seen (once, few, many) or the class of an expanded clone, and some rows leave it out.

length,J,D,V,size,CDR3,DNA
14,TRBJ1-1,NA,TRBV27,NA,CASRFSVGNTEAFF,TGTGCCAGCAGATTTTCCGTTGGGAACACTGAAGCTTTCTTT
16,TRBJ1-2,TRBD1,TRBV5-6,few,CASQDAGQGIFYGYTF,TGTGCCAGCCAAGATGCGGGACAGGGAATTTTCTATGGCTACACCTTC
14,TRBJ2-7,NA,TRBV7-2,NA,CASSLGGGFYEQYF,TGTGCCAGCAGCTTGGGGGGAGGCTTCTACGAGCAGTACTTC
14,TRBJ1-4,NA,TRBV4-3,few,CASSPRDGYEKLFF,TGCGCCAGCAGCCCCCGGGACGGATATGAAAAACTGTTTTTT
13,TRBJ2-7,NA,TRBV5-4,once,CASSPQPRYERYF,TGTGCCAGCAGCCCCCAACCGAGGTACGAGCGGTACTTC
14,TRBJ2-3,TRBD2,TRBV19,NA,CATRLAGGKDTQYF,TGTGCCACCAGACTAGCGGGAGGGAAAGATACGCAGTATTTT
14,TRBJ2-7,NA,TRBV5-1,NA,CASSLEGRTYEQYF,TGCGCCAGCAGCTTGGAGGGGCGAACCTACGAGCAGTACTTC
14,TRBJ2-7,TRBD1,TRBV4-3,NA,CASSSGQGSYEQYF,TGCGCCAGCAGCTCCGGACAGGGCTCCTACGAGCAGTACTTC
12,TRBJ1-1,NA,TRBV13,NA,CASSFPLTEAFF,TGTGCCAGCAGCTTTCCCCTGACTGAAGCTTTCTTT
15,TRBJ1-4,TRBD1,TRBV5-4,NA,CASSAPGQGGEKLFF,TGTGCCAGCAGCGCCCCGGGACAGGGTGGTGAAAAACTGTTTTTT